One and the same sample provided the 18 T cell receptor beta chains below, sequenced in a study of technical replicates of blood from a handful of donors. Sequencing used immunoSEQ multiplex PCR; TCRdb keeps in-frame clones, though not all of them. Among about 75,000 clones listed, approximately 96% were seen once. Sequencing was done on a sample of T cells isolated from PBMCs. These receptors came from a human donor in good health.

The CDR3 DNA sequence: TGTGCCAGCGAGGACTCCACAGATACGCAGTATTTT. Translating gives CASEDSTDTQYF. This chain connects TRBV28 to TRBJ2-3; weak D call: TRBD2 (5 bases). Germline CDR1 MDHEN, CDR2 SYDVKM. CDR3 length: 12 residues. Trimming pared 8 bases from V and 2 bases from J, leaving 8 bases between.

V gene TRBV7-3 combines with J gene TRBJ2-3; D ambiguous. Germline CDR1 and CDR2: SGHTA and FQGTGA. The length of the CDR3 is 16 residues. Trimming stripped 1 base from V and 0 bases from J, with 11 bases between. CDR3 DNA: TGTGCCAGCAGCTTAAACACAGACACTAGCACAGATACGCAGTATTTT. This translates into CASSLNTDTSTDTQYF. The full variable domain, rest sourced from reference TRBV7-3 and TRBJ2-3, is GAGVSQTPSNKVTEKGKYVELRCDPISGHTALYWYRQSLGQGPEFLIYFQGTGAADDSGLPNDRFFAVRPEGSVSTLKIQRTERGDSAVYLCASSLNTDTSTDTQYFGPGTRLTVL.

This chain joins TRBV6-5 and TRBJ1-3, with TRBD1 as a possible D gene (5 bases). CDR1 is MNHEY and CDR2 is SVGAGI in the germline V gene. V shed 6 bases and J shed 4 bases, with 7 bases lying between them. The CDR3 runs 12 residues. DNA for the CDR3: TGTGCCAGCAGCCGGGGGGGAAACACCATATATTTT. Residues: CASSRGGNTIYF.

V gene TRBV27 combines with J gene TRBJ2-2; D is unresolved. V lost 0 bases, J lost 8 bases, and 7 bases lay in between. CDR1 MNHEY and CDR2 SMNVEV come from the germline V gene (reference sequence). The CDR3 has 13 residues. DNA for the CDR3: TGTGCCAGCAGTTTATCGGGCAGAGGGGAGCTGTTTTTT. Translated: CASSLSGRGELFF.

The chain couples TRBV6-5 to TRBJ1-2; D is undetermined. This CDR3 has 15 residues. Germline V gene sequence: CDR1 MNHEY, CDR2 SVGAGI. V lost 1 base and J lost 4, with 13 bases in between. CDR3 nucleotides: TGTGCCAGCAGTTACTTAACTAGGGATCCCTATGGCTACACCTTC. It yields the protein CASSYLTRDPYGYTF.

The rearrangement uses TRBV18 and TRBJ1-2; 9 nucleotides line up with TRBD1. Trimming took 3 bases from V and 5 from J; bases not matched to a gene: 4. Germline V gives CDR1 KGHSH, CDR2 LQKENI. The CDR3 loop spans 14 amino acids. In nucleotides, the CDR3 is TGTGCCAGCTCACCGACGGGACAGGGATATGGCTACACCTTC. Amino acids: CASSPTGQGYGYTF. Full variable domain (outside the CDR3, taken from reference TRBV18 and TRBJ1-2): NAGVMQNPRHLVRRRGQEARLRCSPMKGHSHVYWYRQLPEEGLKFMVYLQKENIIDESGMPKERFSAEFPKEGPSILRIQQVVRGDSAAYFCASSPTGQGYGYTFGSGTRLTVV.

The CDR3 loop reads CASSLFNSHNEQFF. CDR3 nucleotide sequence: TGTGCCAGCAGCTTATTCAACAGCCACAATGAGCAGTTCTTC. The rearrangement uses TRBV7-6 and TRBJ2-1; unclear D gene. The CDR3 runs 14 residues. The ends were cut back, 2 bases at V and 5 bases at J, with 10 bases in the middle. From germline, CDR1 is SGHVS and CDR2 FNYEAQ.

The chain uses TRBV25-1 and TRBJ1-1; a weak D match, TRBD1 (6 bases). This CDR3 contains 14 residues. Germline V lookup: CDR1 MGHDK, CDR2 SYGVNS. The V gene lost 0 bases and the J gene lost 11 bases, with 16 bases spanning the gap. The CDR3 coding sequence is TGTGCCAGCAGTGAATATATGCAGAGCAGGGGCGCTTTCTTT. Its translation is CASSEYMQSRGAFF. Full variable domain (rest looked up from reference TRBV25-1 and TRBJ1-1): EADIYQTPRYLVIGTGKKITLECSQTMGHDKMYWYQQDPGMELHLIHYSYGVNSTEKGDLSSESTVSRIRTEHFPLTLESARPSHTSQYLCASSEYMQSRGAFFGQGTRLTVV.

V and J are TRBV28 and TRBJ2-7, with TRBD1 matching 8 bases. The V gene end was trimmed by 6 bases and the J gene end by 6 bases; junction bases not matched to a gene: 7. The germline V gene encodes CDR1 MDHEN and CDR2 SYDVKM. The CDR3 spans 13 residues. Written as DNA, the CDR3 is TGTGCCAGCAGACCCGGACAGGGAGGCGAGCAGTACTTC. Translation: CASRPGQGGEQYF. The whole variable domain, remainder taken from reference TRBV28 and TRBJ2-7, is DVKVTQSSRYLVKRTGEKVFLECVQDMDHENMFWYRQDPGLGLRLIYFSYDVKMKEKGDIPEGYSVSREKKERFSLILESASTNQTSMYLCASRPGQGGEQYFGPGTRLTVT.

The chain carries TRBV15 and TRBJ1-2, with 7 bases lining up with TRBD1. V trimming: 1 base; J trimming: 5 bases; junction bases outside the gene matches: 7. The CDR3 runs 15 residues. Germline lookup yields CDR1 LNHNV and CDR2 YYDKDF (reference sequence). This chain's CDR3 is CATSRGGTATYGYTF. CDR3 in DNA: TGTGCCACCAGCAGAGGGGGGACAGCCACTTATGGCTACACCTTC.

The V call is TRBV28, the J call TRBJ1-1; D call uncertain. Trimming removed 3 bases from V and 4 bases from J, with 15 bases in between. There are 15 residues in the CDR3. Germline assignment: CDR1 MDHEN and CDR2 SYDVKM. The chain's CDR3 is CASSFSPLGFTEAFF. The DNA of the CDR3 is TGTGCCAGCAGTTTTTCCCCTCTGGGCTTCACTGAAGCTTTCTTT.

This clone appeared once. The chain couples TRBV7-9 to TRBJ1-2, with D possibly being TRBD1 (6 bases). The CDR3 is 17 residues long. Trimming stripped 5 bases from V and 7 bases from J, with 26 bases between. The V gene's germline CDR1 is SEHNR and CDR2 FQNEAQ (reference sequence). Here the CDR3 DNA reads TGTGCCAGCAGCCACGGAGGGGGGGGCTGGATGGATTTTGGCTACACCTTC. It yields the protein CASSHGGGGWMDFGYTF.

This clone was seen once. J is TRBJ2-5 and V is TRBV4-2; the match to TRBD2 covers 8 bases. This CDR3 has 15 residues. J lost 3 bases, V lost 2 bases, and 5 bases had no gene match. Germline values: CDR1 LGHNA, CDR2 YNFKEQ. CDR3 coding DNA: TGTGCCAGCAGCCAAAAAGCGGGAGTCGAAGAGACCCAGTACTTC. Translated: CASSQKAGVEETQYF.

V and J are TRBV9 and TRBJ2-1, with 7 bases lining up with TRBD2. There are 14 residues in the CDR3. Losses at the gene ends were 4 bases for V and 3 bases for J; bases not matched to a gene: 4. Germline-derived CDR1 and CDR2 are SGDLS and YYNGEE. The CDR3 here is CASSPGGSYNEQFF. For the CDR3, the DNA is TGTGCCAGCAGCCCGGGCGGGAGCTACAATGAGCAGTTCTTC. Using reference TRBV9 and TRBJ2-1 for the parts outside the CDR3, the full variable domain is DSGVTQTPKHLITATGQRVTLRCSPRSGDLSVYWYQQSLDQGLQFLIQYYNGEERAKGNILERFSAQQFPDLHSELNLSSLELGDSALYFCASSPGGSYNEQFFGPGTRLTVL.

This clone was picked up one time. The chain joins TRBV2 to TRBJ1-2; D is possibly TRBD1 (5 bases). The V end lost 3 bases, the J end lost 2 bases, and 10 bases lay between the germline ends. The CDR3 extends over 14 amino acids. The germline V gene has CDR1 SNHLY and CDR2 FYNNEI. The CDR3 DNA follows: TGTGCCAGCAGTGACCGGGGGTGGAACTATGGCTACACCTTC. It codes for CASSDRGWNYGYTF.

The V call is TRBV7-8, the J call TRBJ2-4; 9 positions agree with TRBD2. Trimming took 4 bases from V and 0 from J; bases not matched to a gene: 13. Germline CDR1 is SGHVS and CDR2 is FQNEAQ. CDR3 length equals 19 residues. CDR3 nucleotide sequence: TGTGCCAGCAGCTCGAAATGGACTAGCGAGAAACTAGCCAAAAACATTCAGTACTTC. This codes for CASSSKWTSEKLAKNIQYF.

The CDR3 nucleotides are TGCGCCAGCAGCTTTACTAGCGGGAGCTCCTACGAGCAGTACTTC. This translates into CASSFTSGSSYEQYF. V usage is TRBV5-1 and J usage is TRBJ2-7; TRBD2 matches 11 bases. CDR1 SGHRS and CDR2 YFSETQ come from the germline V gene. Trimming removed 2 bases from V and 0 bases from J; junction bases left unmatched: 1. The CDR3 totals 15 residues.

The chain combines TRBV7-3 with TRBJ2-1; TRBD2 matches at 8 bases. J lost 1 base, V lost 1 base, and 3 bases had no gene match. Germline V gene data show CDR1 as SGHTA and CDR2 as FQGTGA. The CDR3 sequence is 16 residues long. The CDR3 spells CASSLKTSASYNEQFF. The CDR3 coding sequence is TGTGCCAGCAGCTTAAAGACTAGCGCATCCTACAATGAGCAGTTCTTC.